The T cell receptor beta chain described here comes from a study of blood T cell repertoires in COVID-19. Across the whole study: T cells, B-cell-depleted T cells, or PBMCs supplied cDNA or gDNA.

Source study methods: Estimates of nucleated cell counts were drawn from the amplification of reference gene primers. Sequenced by immunoSEQ multiplex PCR; TCRdb stores in-frame clones only, minus some. V, J and clone size are those of that table, while D and trimming were read from the DNA. There are 55,000 to 75,000 clones in the sample; 70% to 85% occur only once, and roughly a sixth lies in the top ten. The V gene lost 5 bases and the J gene lost 1 base, with 8 bases spanning the gap. This CDR3 contains 13 residues. The germline CDR1 and CDR2 sequences are MNHEY and SMNVEV (reference sequence). The source is an elderly man with active COVID-19. The gene calls are TRBV27 and TRBJ1-2; the D gene is possibly TRBD1 (5 bases). Material: peripheral blood. The CDR3 bases are TGTGCCAGCAGTCTGACAGTTAACTATGGCTACACCTTC. Translation gives CASSLTVNYGYTF.